This T cell receptor beta chain came from a study of cytomegalovirus exposure and HLA in healthy donors. Germline assignment: CDR1 SQVTM and CDR2 ANQGSEA. V lost 8 bases and J 6 bases, leaving 13 bases between the germline ends. The CDR3 sequence is 11 residues long. Findings of the study overall: A previous analysis found most TCR beta V segments productive roughly 87% or roughly 30% of the time. Reports state that TCR beta sequences accurately predicted most subjects' HLA-A and HLA-B alleles.

The primer mix had 60 Vbeta and 13 Jbeta primers. Data came from immunoSEQ multiplex PCR; TCRdb stores just in-frame clones and leaves some out. The sample consists of about 98,000 clones, under 85% of them appearing once. Concerning this clone itself: Its specificity is not known.

Sequencing input: PBMCs. The sequence was obtained from a man aged 18 to 30 in good health and CMV-seropositive. The chain employs TRBV29-1 and TRBJ1-2, with D unclear. CDR3 loop: CSSSQGDGYTF. Here the CDR3 DNA reads TGCAGCTCCTCGCAAGGAGATGGCTACACCTTC.